This T cell receptor beta chain was captured in a study of cytomegalovirus exposure and HLA in healthy donors. After removal of 2 bases from V and 9 bases from J, the junction contained 12 bases not matched to a gene. CDR3 length equals 16 residues. The germline V gene has CDR1 SGHVS and CDR2 FNYEAQ. This PCR relied on a set of 60 Vbeta primers and 13 Jbeta primers. Generated by immunoSEQ multiplex PCR, the TCRdb table keeps only in-frame clones and is missing some. Among about 160,000 clones, roughly 83% were seen once, and the ten largest hold 3.5%. The rearrangement links TRBV7-6 to TRBJ2-1, with 8 bases that match TRBD1. The TCR sequence derives from a human donor in good health. The material sequenced was PBMCs. The CDR3: CASSLTGQGAIGEQFF. CDR3 nucleotide sequence: TGTGCCAGCAGCTTAACAGGGCAGGGGGCGATTGGTGAGCAGTTCTTC.